This T cell receptor (beta chain) was obtained from a study of OX40 agonist ivuxolimab in advanced cancers. A remark on this clone: Antigen specificity is unknown.

Study results and limitations: Mean expanded clone counts were higher in CD8+ than CD4+ T cells. Both blood CD4+ and CD8+ T cells showed clonal growth by week 6 at 0.1 to 3.0 mg/kg.

Germline loops: CDR1 SGHRS, CDR2 YFSETQ. V was trimmed by 4 bases and J by 5 bases, leaving 12 bases between them. The CDR3 sequence is 14 residues long. TCRdb keeps only in-frame clones here, not all; method: immunoSEQ multiplex PCR. The sample includes about 75,000 clones, under 95% seen only once; the top ten take 0.35% to 0.45%. The rearrangement joins TRBV5-1 to TRBJ2-2, with TRBD2 as a possible D gene (5 bases). The clonotype comes from an adult with an advanced solid tumor such as melanoma, head and neck, liver or kidney cancer. Sequenced here: CD4+ or CD8+ T cells sorted from blood, sampled in a trial of the OX40 agonist ivuxolimab. This CDR3 reads CASSEGLVTGELFF. The CDR3 DNA follows: TGCGCCAGCAGCGAAGGACTGGTTACCGGGGAGCTGTTTTTT. Together with reference TRBV5-1 and TRBJ2-2, the CDR3 gives the full variable domain: KAGVTQTPRYLIKTRGQQVTLSCSPISGHRSVSWYQQTPGQGLQFLFEYFSETQRNKGNFPGRFSGRQFSNSRSEMNVSTLELGDSALYLCASSEGLVTGELFFGEGSRLTVL.